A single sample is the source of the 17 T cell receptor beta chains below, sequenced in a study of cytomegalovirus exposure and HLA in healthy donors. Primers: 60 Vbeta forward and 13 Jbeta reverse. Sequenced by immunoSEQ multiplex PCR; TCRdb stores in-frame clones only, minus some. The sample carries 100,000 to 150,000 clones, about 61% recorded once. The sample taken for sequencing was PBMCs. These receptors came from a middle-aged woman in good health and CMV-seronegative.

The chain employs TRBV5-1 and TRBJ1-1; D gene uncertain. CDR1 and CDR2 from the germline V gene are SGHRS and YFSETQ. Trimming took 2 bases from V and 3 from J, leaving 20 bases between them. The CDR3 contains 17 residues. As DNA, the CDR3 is TGCGCCAGCAGCTTCGACACGGGAGCGCAGTTCTACACTGAAGCTTTCTTT. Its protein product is CASSFDTGAQFYTEAFF.

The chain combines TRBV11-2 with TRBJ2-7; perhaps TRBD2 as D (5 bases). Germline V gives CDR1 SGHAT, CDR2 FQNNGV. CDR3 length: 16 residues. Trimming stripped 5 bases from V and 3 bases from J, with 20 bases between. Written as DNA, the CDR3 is TGTGCCAGCAGCCCGAGAGGCCTCCATCGGGACTACGAGCAGTACTTC. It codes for CASSPRGLHRDYEQYF.

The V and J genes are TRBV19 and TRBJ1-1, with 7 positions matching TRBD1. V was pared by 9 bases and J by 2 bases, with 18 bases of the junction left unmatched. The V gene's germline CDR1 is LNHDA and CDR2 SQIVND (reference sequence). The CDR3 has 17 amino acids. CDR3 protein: CASHTGIFRTGNTEAFF. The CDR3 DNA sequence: TGTGCCAGCCACACGGGAATATTTAGGACAGGCAACACTGAAGCTTTCTTT.

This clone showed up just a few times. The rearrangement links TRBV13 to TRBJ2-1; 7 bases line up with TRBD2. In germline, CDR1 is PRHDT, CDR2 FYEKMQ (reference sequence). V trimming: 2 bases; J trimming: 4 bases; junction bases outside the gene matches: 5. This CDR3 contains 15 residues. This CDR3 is CASSLRERGYNEQFF. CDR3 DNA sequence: TGTGCCAGCAGCTTAAGGGAGCGGGGTTACAATGAGCAGTTCTTC.

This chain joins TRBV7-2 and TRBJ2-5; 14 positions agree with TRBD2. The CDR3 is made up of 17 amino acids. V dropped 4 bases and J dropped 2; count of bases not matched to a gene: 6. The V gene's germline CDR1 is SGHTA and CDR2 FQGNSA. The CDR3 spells CASSSPRLAGGQETQYF. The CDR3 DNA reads TGTGCCAGCAGCTCACCGAGACTAGCGGGGGGGCAAGAGACCCAGTACTTC. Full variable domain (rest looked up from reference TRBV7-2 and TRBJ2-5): GAGVSQSPSNKVTEKGKDVELRCDPISGHTALYWYRQSLGQGLEFLIYFQGNSAPDKSGLPSDRFSAERTGGSVSTLTIQRTQQEDSAVYLCASSSPRLAGGQETQYFGPGTRLLVL.

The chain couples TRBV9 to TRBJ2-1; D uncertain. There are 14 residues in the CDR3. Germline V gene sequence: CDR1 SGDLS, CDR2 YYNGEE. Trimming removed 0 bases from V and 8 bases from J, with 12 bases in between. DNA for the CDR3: TGTGCCAGCAGCGTAGCCCCCCAAGCCTATGAGCAGTTCTTC. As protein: CASSVAPQAYEQFF.

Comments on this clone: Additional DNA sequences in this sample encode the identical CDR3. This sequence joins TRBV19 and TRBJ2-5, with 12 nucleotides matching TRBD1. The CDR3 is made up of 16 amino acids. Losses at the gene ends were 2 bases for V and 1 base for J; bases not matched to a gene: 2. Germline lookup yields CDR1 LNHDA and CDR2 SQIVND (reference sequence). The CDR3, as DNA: TGTGCCAGTAGTATATCGGGACAGGGGGCCCAAGAGACCCAGTACTTC. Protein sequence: CASSISGQGAQETQYF. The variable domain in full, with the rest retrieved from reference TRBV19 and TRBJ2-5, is DGGITQSPKYLFRKEGQNVTLSCEQNLNHDAMYWYRQDPGQGLRLIYYSQIVNDFQKGDIAEGYSVSREKKESFPLTVTSAQKNPTAFYLCASSISGQGAQETQYFGPGTRLLVL.

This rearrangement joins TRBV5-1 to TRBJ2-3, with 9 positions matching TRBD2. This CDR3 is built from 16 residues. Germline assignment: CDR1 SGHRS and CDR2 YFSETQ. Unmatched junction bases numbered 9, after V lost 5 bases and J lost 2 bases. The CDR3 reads CASRVLSGGSTDTQYF. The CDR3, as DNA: TGCGCCAGCAGAGTTTTGAGCGGGGGGTCCACAGATACGCAGTATTTT.

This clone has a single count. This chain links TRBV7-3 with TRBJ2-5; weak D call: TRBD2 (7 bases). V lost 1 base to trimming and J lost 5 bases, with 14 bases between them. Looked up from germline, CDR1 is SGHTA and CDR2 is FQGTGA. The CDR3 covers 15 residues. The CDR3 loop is CASSLSGGAEETQYF. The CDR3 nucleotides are TGTGCCAGCAGCTTAAGTGGGGGGGCCGAGGAGACCCAGTACTTC.

The chain's CDR3 is CAWKPPQGIRIGELFF. The CDR3 bases are TGTGCCTGGAAGCCCCCACAGGGGATTCGAATCGGGGAGCTGTTTTTT. The gene calls are TRBV30 and TRBJ2-2; the match to TRBD1 covers 7 bases. The CDR3 has 16 residues. Germline-derived CDR1 and CDR2 are GTSNPN and SVGIG (reference sequence). The V gene end was trimmed by 4 bases and the J gene end by 7 bases; junction bases not matched to a gene: 15.

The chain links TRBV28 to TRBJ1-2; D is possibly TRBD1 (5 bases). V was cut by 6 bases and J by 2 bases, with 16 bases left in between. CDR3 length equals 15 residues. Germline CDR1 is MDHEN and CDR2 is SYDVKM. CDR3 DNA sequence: TGTGCCAGCAGCCCCGGCGGAGGGGCCAACTATGGCTACACCTTC. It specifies CASSPGGGANYGYTF.

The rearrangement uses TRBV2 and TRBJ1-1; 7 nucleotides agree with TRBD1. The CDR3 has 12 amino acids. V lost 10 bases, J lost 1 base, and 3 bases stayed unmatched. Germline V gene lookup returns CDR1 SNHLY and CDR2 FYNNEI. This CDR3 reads CATHRGNTEAFF. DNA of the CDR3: TGTGCCACCCACAGGGGGAACACTGAAGCTTTCTTT. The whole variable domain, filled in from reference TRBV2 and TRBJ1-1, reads EPEVTQTPSHQVTQMGQEVILRCVPISNHLYFYWYRQILGQKVEFLVSFYNNEISEKSEIFDDQFSVERPDGSNFTLKIRSTKLEDSAMYFCATHRGNTEAFFGQGTRLTVV.

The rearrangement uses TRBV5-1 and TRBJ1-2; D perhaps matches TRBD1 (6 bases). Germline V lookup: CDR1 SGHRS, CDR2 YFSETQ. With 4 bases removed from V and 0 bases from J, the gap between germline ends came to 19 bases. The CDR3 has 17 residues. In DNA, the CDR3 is TGCGCCAGCAGCCCAAGACAGGCTTCCCCTTCTAACTATGGCTACACCTTC. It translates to CASSPRQASPSNYGYTF.

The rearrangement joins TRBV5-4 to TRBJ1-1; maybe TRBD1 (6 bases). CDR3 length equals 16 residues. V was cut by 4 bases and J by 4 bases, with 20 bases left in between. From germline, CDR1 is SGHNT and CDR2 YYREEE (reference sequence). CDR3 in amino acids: CASSPPGTKGTTEAFF. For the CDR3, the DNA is TGTGCCAGCAGCCCTCCGGGGACAAAGGGGACCACTGAAGCTTTCTTT.

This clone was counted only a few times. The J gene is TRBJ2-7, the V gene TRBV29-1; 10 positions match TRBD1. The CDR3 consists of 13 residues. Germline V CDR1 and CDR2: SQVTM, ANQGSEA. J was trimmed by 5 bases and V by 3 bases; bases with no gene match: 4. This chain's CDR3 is CSVEGQGSDEQYF. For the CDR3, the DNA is TGCAGCGTTGAGGGACAGGGGTCGGACGAGCAGTACTTC.

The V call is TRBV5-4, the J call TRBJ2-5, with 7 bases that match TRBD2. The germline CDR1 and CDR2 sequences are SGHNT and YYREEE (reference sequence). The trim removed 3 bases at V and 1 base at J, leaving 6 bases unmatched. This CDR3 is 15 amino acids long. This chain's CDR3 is CASSYRLAAQETQYF. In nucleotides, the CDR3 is TGTGCCAGCAGCTATCGGCTAGCGGCCCAAGAGACCCAGTACTTC.

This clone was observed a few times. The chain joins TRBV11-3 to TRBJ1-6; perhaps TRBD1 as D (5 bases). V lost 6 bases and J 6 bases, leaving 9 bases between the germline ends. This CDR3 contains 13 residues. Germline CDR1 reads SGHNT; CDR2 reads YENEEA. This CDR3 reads CASSPGVNSPLHF. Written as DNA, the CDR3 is TGTGCCAGCAGTCCGGGGGTTAATTCACCCCTCCACTTT. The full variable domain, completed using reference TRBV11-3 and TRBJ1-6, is EAGVVQSPRYKIIEKKQPVAFWCNPISGHNTLYWYLQNLGQGPELLIRYENEEAVDDSQLPKDRFSAERLKGVDSTLKIQPAELGDSAVYLCASSPGVNSPLHFGNGTRLTVT.